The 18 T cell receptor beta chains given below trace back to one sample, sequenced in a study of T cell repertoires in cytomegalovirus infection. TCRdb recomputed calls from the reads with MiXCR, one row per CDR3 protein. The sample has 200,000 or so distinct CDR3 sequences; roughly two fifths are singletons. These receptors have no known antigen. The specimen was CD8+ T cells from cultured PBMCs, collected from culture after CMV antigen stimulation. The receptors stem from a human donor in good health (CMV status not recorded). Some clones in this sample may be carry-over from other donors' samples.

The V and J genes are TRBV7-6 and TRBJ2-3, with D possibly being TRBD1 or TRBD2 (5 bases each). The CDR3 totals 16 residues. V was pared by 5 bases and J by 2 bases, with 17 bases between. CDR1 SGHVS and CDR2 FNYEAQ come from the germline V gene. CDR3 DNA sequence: TGTGCCAGCAGCACATCGTATGGGGGAAACACAGATACGCAGTATTTT. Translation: CASSTSYGGNTDTQYF.

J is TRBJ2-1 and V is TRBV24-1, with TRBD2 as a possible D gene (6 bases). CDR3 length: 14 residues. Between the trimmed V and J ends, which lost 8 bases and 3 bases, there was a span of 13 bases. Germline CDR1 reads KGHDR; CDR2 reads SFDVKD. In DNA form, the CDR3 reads TGTGCCACCAACCCCTCCGGGGGCTACAATGAGCAGTTCTTC. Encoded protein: CATNPSGGYNEQFF.

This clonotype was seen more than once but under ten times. CDR3 loop: CASSLVGQGEEFTKHNEQFF. DNA of the CDR3: TGTGCCAGCAGCTTAGTAGGACAGGGGGAAGAATTTACGAAACACAATGAGCAGTTCTTC. The rearrangement uses TRBV7-6 and TRBJ2-1; 10 nucleotides match TRBD1. Germline loops: CDR1 SGHVS, CDR2 FNYEAQ. This CDR3 region has 20 residues. The junction had 17 bases not matched to a gene; V was cut back by 1 base and J by 5 bases.

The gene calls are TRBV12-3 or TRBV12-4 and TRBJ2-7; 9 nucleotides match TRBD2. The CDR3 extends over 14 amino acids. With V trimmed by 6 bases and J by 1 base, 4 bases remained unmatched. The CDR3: CASRSTSGSYEQYF. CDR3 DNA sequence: TGTGCCAGCAGATCGACTAGCGGTTCCTACGAGCAGTACTTC.

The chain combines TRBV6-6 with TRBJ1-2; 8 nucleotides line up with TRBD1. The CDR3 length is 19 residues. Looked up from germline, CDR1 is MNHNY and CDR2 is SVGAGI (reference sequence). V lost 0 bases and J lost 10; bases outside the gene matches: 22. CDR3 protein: CASSYSNNRDRLPSGDYTF. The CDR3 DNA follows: TGTGCCAGCAGTTACTCGAATAACCGGGACAGGCTACCTAGCGGCGACTACACCTTC.

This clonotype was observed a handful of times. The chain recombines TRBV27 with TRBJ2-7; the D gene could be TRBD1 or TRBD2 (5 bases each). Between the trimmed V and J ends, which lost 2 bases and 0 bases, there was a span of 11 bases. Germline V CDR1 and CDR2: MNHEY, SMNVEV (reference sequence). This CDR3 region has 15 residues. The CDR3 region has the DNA TGTGCCAGCAGTTTAGGTGTGGGGACCTCCTACGAGCAGTACTTC. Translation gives CASSLGVGTSYEQYF.

The CDR3 loop is CASPTQPIKTGANVLTF. The DNA for the CDR3 is TGTGCCAGCCCCACACAACCCATAAAGACTGGGGCCAACGTCCTGACTTTC. The chain has TRBV11-2 and TRBJ2-6; D is ambiguous. Germline loops: CDR1 SGHAT, CDR2 FQNNGV. The CDR3 loop spans 17 amino acids. V was trimmed by 8 bases and J by 2 bases, leaving 19 bases between them.

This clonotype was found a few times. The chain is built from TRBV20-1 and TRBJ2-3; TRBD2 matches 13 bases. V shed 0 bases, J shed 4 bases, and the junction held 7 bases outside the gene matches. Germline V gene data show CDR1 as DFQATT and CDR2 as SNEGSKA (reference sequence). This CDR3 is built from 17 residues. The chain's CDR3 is CSARDEGTSGVADTQYF. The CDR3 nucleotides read TGCAGTGCTAGAGATGAGGGGACTAGCGGGGTAGCAGATACGCAGTATTTT.

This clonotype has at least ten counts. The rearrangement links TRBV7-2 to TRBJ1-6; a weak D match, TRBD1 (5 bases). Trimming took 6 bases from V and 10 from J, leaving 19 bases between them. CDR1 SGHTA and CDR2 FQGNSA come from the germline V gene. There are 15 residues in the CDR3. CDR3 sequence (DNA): TGTGCCAGCAGTCAGGTGGAAGGGGTAGGCTCACCCCTCCACTTT. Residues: CASSQVEGVGSPLHF.

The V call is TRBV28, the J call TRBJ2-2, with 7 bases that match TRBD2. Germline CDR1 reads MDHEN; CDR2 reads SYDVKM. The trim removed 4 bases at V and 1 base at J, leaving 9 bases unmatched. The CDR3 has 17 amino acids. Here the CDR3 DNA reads TGTGCCAGCAGTTCGGGGGGATTCGGACTGAACACCGGGGAGCTGTTTTTT. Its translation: CASSSGGFGLNTGELFF.

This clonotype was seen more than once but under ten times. CDR3: CASSLATSGTGFYEQFF. Here the CDR3 DNA reads TGTGCCAGCAGCTTAGCTACGTCGGGGACCGGGTTTTATGAGCAGTTCTTC. V is TRBV7-9 and J is TRBJ2-1; D may match TRBD1 or TRBD2 (5 bases each). The CDR3 covers 17 residues. The ends were cut back, 0 bases at V and 8 bases at J, with 20 bases in the middle. Per germline, CDR1 SEHNR and CDR2 FQNEAQ (reference sequence).

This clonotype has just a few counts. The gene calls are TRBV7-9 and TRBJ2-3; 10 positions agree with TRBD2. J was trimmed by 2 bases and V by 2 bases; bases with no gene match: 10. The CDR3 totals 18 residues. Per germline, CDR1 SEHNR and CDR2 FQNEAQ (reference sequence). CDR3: CASSLPRAGGLTTDTQYF. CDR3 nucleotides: TGTGCCAGCAGCTTACCACGAGCGGGGGGGCTTACCACAGATACGCAGTATTTT.

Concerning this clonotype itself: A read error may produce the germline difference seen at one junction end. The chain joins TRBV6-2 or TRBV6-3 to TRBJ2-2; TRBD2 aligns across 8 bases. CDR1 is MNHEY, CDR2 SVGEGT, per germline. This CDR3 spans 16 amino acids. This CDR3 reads CASSYPGGGSTGKLFF. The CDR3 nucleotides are TGTGCCAGCAGTTACCCCGGGGGGGGCAGCACCGGGAAGCTGTTTTTT.

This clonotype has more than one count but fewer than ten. CDR3 coding DNA: TGTGCCACCAGCAGAGTTATCCCGGGACAGGGAATAGCCAAAAACATTCAGTACTTC. This sequence encodes CATSRVIPGQGIAKNIQYF. The chain links TRBV15 to TRBJ2-4, with TRBD1 identical over 9 bases. V lost 1 base to trimming and J lost 0 bases; unmatched junction nucleotides: 10. The germline gives CDR1 LNHNV, CDR2 YYDKDF (reference sequence). This CDR3 has 19 amino acids.

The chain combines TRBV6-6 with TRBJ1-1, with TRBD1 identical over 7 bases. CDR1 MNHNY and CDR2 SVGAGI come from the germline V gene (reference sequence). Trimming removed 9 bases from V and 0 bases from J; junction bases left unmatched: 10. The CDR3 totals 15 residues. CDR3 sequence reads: CASGPRQGMNTEAFF. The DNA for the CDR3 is TGTGCCAGTGGCCCACGACAGGGCATGAACACTGAAGCTTTCTTT.

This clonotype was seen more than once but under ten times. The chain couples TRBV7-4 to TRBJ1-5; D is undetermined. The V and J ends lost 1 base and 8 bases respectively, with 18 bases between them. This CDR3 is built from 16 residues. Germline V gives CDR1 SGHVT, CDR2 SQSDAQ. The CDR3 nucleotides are TGTGCCAGCAGCTTAGTTGGTCGGGCTTCAATCAAGCCCCAGCATTTT. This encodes CASSLVGRASIKPQHF.

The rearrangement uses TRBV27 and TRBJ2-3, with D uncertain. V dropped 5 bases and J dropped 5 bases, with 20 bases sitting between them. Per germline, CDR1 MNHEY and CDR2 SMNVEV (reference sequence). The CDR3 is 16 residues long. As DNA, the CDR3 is TGTGCCAGCAGTAGGGTTTATACAGAAAAGAGAGATACGCAGTATTTT. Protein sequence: CASSRVYTEKRDTQYF.

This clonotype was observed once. The CDR3, as DNA: TGTGCCAGCAGCCCCCGAAATTCACCCCTCCACTTT. Protein sequence: CASSPRNSPLHF. The rearrangement links TRBV7-6 to TRBJ1-6; unclear D gene. The CDR3 runs to 12 residues. Germline-derived CDR1 and CDR2 are SGHVS and FNYEAQ. Trimming took off 5 bases at V and 7 bases at J, with 6 bases between the two ends.